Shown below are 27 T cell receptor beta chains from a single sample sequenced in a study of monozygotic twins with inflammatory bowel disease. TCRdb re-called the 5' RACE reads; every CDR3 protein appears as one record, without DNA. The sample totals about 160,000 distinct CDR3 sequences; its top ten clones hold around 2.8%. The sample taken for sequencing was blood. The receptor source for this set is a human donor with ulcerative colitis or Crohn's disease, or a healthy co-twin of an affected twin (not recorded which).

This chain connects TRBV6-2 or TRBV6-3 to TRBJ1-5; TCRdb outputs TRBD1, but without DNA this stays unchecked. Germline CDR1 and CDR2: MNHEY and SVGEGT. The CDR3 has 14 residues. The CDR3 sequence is CASSYNTGNQPQHF.

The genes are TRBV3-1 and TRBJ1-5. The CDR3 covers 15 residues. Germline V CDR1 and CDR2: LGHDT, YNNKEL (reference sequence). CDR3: CASRPSSPSNQPQHF.

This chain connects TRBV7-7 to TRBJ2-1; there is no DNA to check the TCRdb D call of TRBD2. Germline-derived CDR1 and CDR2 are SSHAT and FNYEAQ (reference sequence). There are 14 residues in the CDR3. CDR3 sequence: CASSGGTSGGEQFF.

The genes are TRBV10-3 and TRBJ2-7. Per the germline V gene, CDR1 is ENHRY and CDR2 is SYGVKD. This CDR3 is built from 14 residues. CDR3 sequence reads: CAISDIGVFYEQYF.

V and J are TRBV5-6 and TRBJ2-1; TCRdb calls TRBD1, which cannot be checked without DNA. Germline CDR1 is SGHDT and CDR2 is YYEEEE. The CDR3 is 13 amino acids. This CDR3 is CASSLRGLWEQFF.

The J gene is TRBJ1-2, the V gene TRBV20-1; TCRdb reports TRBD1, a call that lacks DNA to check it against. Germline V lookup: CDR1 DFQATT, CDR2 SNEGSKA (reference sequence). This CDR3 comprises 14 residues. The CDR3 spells CSAFGEGKAYGYTF.

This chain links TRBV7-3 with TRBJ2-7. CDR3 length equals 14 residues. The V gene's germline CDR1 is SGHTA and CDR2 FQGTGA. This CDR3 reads CASSLAGVSYEQYF.

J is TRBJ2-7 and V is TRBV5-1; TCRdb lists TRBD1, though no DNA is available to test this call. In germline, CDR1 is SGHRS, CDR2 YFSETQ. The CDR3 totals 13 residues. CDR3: CASSLGQGNEQYF.

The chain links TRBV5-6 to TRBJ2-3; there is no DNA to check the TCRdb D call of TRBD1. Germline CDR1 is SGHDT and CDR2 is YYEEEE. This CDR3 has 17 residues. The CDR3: CASSLVWRLSRTDTQYF.

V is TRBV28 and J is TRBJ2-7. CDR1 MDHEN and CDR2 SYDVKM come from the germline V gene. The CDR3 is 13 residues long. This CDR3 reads CASSSDGRYEQYF.

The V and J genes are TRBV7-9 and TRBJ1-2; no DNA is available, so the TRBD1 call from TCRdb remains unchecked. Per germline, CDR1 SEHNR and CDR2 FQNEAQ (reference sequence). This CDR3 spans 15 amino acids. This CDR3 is CASSPTGSPLDGYTF.

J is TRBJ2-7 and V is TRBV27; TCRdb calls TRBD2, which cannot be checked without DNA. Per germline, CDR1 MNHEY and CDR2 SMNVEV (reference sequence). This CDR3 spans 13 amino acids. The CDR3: CASSFFAGVRQYF.

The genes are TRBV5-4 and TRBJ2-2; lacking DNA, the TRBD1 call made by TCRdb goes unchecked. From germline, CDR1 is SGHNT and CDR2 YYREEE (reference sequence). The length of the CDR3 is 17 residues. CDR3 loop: CASSLGAGGSSTGELFF.

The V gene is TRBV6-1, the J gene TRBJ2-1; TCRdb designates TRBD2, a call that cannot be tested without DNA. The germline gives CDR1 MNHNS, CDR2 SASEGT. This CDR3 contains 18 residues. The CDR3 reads CASTSGTSGIFSYNEQFF.

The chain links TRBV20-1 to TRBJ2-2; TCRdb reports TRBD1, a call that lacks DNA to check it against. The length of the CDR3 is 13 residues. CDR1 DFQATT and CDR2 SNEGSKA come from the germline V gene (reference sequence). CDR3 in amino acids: CSLRGTNTGELFF.

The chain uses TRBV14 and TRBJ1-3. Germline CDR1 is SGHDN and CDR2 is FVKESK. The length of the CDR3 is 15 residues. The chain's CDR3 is CASSQDTETGNTIYF.

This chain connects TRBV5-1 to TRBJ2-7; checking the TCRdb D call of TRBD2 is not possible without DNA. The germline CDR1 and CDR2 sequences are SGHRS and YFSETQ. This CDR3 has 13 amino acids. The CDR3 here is CASSSSGPYEQYF.

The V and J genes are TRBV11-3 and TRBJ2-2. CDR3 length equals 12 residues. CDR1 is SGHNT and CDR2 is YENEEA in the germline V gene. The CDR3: CASSLMTGELFF.

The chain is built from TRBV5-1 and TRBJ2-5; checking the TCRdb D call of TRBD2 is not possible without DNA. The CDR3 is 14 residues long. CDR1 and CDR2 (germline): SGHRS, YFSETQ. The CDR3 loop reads CASSFSGAQETQYF.

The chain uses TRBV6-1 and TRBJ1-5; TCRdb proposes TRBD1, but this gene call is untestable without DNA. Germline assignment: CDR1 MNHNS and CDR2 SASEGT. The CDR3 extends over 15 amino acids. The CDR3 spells CASSVRRDSNQPQHF.

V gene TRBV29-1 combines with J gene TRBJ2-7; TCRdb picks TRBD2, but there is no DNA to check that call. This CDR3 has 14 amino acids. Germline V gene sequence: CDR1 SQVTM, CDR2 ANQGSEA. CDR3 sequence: CSVAFGTSGYEQYF.

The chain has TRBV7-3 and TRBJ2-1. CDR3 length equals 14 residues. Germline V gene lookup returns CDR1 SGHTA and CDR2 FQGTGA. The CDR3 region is CASSLTGPNNEQFF.

This chain's CDR3 is CSAPDRATYEQYF. V and J are TRBV20-1 and TRBJ2-7; TCRdb selects TRBD1, and the lack of DNA leaves this call unchecked. This CDR3 is built from 13 residues. Germline CDR1 is DFQATT and CDR2 is SNEGSKA (reference sequence).

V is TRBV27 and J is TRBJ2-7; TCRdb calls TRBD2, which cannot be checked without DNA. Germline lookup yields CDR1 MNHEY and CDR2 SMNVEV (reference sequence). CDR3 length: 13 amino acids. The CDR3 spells CASSLEGGYEQYF.

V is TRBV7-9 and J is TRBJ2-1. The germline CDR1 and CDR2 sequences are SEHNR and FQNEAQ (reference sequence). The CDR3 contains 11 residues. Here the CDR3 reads CASTPWDEQFF.

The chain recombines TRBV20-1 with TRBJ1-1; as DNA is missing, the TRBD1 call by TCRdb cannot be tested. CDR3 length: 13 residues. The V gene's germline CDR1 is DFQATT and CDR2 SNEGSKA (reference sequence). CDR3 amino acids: CSARQGRGTEAFF.

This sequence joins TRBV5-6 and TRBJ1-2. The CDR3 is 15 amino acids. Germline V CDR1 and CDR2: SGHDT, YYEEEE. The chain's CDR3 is CASSKLTDRARGYTF.